This T cell receptor beta chain came from a study of control samples from healthy donors and cancer patients. Assay used: immunoSEQ multiplex PCR; TCRdb lists only in-frame clones, some missing. The data hold under 150,000 clones, with around 87% observed a single time. Germline V lookup: CDR1 SEHNR, CDR2 FQNEAQ (reference sequence). The V and J ends lost 5 bases and 7 bases respectively, with 12 bases between them. CDR3 size: 13 residues. Input material: blood. The origin of this receptor is a man in his forties in good health. V usage is TRBV7-9 and J usage is TRBJ1-5; D perhaps matches TRBD1 (5 bases). The CDR3 DNA sequence: TGTGCCAGCAGCCCGGGGGTGCGGCAGCCCCAGCATTTT. It is translated as CASSPGVRQPQHF.